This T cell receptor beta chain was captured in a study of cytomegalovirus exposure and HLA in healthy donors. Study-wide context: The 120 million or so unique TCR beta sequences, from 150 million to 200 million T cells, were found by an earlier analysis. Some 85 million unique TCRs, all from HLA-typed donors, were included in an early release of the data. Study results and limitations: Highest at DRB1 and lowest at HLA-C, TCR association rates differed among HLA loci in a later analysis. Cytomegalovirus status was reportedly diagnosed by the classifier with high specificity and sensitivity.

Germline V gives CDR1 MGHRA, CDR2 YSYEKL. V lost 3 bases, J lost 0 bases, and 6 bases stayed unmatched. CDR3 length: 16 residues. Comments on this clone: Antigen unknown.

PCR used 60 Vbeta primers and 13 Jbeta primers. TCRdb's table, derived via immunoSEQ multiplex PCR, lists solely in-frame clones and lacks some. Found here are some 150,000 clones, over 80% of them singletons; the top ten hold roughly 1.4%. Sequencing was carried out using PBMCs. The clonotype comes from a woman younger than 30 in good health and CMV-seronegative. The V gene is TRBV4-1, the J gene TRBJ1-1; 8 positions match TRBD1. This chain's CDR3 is CASSQAGQGLNTEAFF. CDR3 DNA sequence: TGCGCCAGCAGCCAGGCCGGACAGGGCCTGAACACTGAAGCTTTCTTT.